This T cell receptor (beta chain) was recovered during a study of T cell responses to AZD1222 COVID-19 vaccine. Assay: immunoSEQ multiplex PCR; the TCRdb copy retains only in-frame clones and omits some. The data contain about 99,000 clones, approximately 90% of them seen just once; the ten biggest clones take up about 3%. Sequenced material: peripheral blood, taken on day 0 of AZD1222 vaccination. The receptor comes from an adult in good health.

This CDR3 is CASSYAGGGADTQYF. In nucleotides, the CDR3 is TGTGCCAGCAGTTATGCGGGGGGGGGCGCAGATACGCAGTATTTT. This chain uses TRBV6-2 or TRBV6-3 with TRBJ2-3, with TRBD2 matching 9 bases. The CDR3 runs 15 residues. With V trimmed by 3 bases and J by 4 bases, 5 bases remained unmatched. Germline V gene lookup returns CDR1 MNHEY and CDR2 SVGEGT.